This passage covers 25 T cell receptor beta chains from one sample sequenced in a study of blood T cell repertoires in COVID-19. Assay: immunoSEQ multiplex PCR; the TCRdb copy retains only in-frame clones and omits some. The repertoire holds over 85,000 clones, with 60% to 80% as singletons. Sequenced material: peripheral blood. These receptors all come from a woman older than 75 with active or convalescent COVID-19.

CDR3 residues: CASSPRRTGGTGELFF. In DNA, the CDR3 is TGTGCCAGCAGCCCCCGACGGACAGGGGGGACCGGGGAGCTGTTTTTT. V usage is TRBV9 and J usage is TRBJ2-2; 10 bases are shared with TRBD1. The germline CDR1 and CDR2 sequences are SGDLS and YYNGEE. This CDR3 is 16 amino acids long. V lost 4 bases, J lost 5 bases, and 8 bases stayed unmatched.

The V gene is TRBV6-2 or TRBV6-3, the J gene TRBJ2-7, with D possibly being TRBD1 (5 bases). V lost 7 bases, J lost 2 bases, and 15 bases lay in between. Looked up from germline, CDR1 is MNHEY and CDR2 is SVGEGT. The CDR3 runs to 14 residues. CDR3 nucleotide sequence: TGTGCCAGCACCCCAGGTCAGGGTACCTACGAGCAGTACTTC. Translation gives CASTPGQGTYEQYF.

The V call is TRBV28, the J call TRBJ2-1; 7 bases are a match to TRBD2. Trimming at V came to 6 bases and at J to 1 base, leaving 6 bases not matched to a gene. This CDR3 comprises 15 residues. CDR1 MDHEN and CDR2 SYDVKM come from the germline V gene. CDR3: CASSLGGESYNEQFF. The CDR3 nucleotides read TGTGCCAGCAGCCTGGGGGGGGAGTCCTACAATGAGCAGTTCTTC.

The chain uses TRBV7-6 and TRBJ2-7; maybe TRBD1 (5 bases). This CDR3 has 16 residues. V lost 5 bases and J lost 4, with 21 bases in between. In germline, CDR1 is SGHVS, CDR2 FNYEAQ. CDR3 region: CASSPPLSGQPYEQYF. CDR3 nucleotides: TGTGCCAGCAGCCCCCCCCTCTCAGGGCAGCCGTACGAGCAGTACTTC.

This clone was seen just once. The chain joins TRBV20-1 to TRBJ2-3, with 9 bases matching TRBD2. The CDR3 covers 15 residues. The V gene end was trimmed by 3 bases and the J gene end by 0 bases; junction bases not matched to a gene: 4. Germline values: CDR1 DFQATT, CDR2 SNEGSKA (reference sequence). This chain's CDR3 is CSASVAGGSTDTQYF. Written as DNA, the CDR3 is TGCAGTGCTAGTGTCGCGGGAGGGAGCACAGATACGCAGTATTTT.

DNA of the CDR3: TGTGCCAGCAGCGTGAGGGGACTAGCGGGACTGATTTATTGGAATGAGCAGTTCTTC. Encoded protein: CASSVRGLAGLIYWNEQFF. The chain has TRBV7-9 and TRBJ2-1; 13 bases match TRBD2. The CDR3 has 19 residues. Trimming cost V 5 bases and J 7 bases; bases outside gene matches: 17. Germline V gene lookup returns CDR1 SEHNR and CDR2 FQNEAQ (reference sequence).

The chain is built from TRBV19 and TRBJ1-1; 8 bases fit TRBD1. The CDR3 loop spans 18 amino acids. The junction had 21 bases not matched to a gene; V was cut back by 7 bases and J by 5 bases. Germline V gene lookup returns CDR1 LNHDA and CDR2 SQIVND (reference sequence). In DNA, the CDR3 is TGTGCCAGTACCTCATACCCATCCTCCGGACAGGGTGGGACTGAAGCTTTCTTT. Its translation is CASTSYPSSGQGGTEAFF.

The V call is TRBV6-5, the J call TRBJ2-7; tentatively, D is TRBD2 (6 bases). In germline, CDR1 is MNHEY, CDR2 SVGAGI. Trimming removed 6 bases from V and 0 bases from J, with 6 bases in between. This CDR3 spans 12 amino acids. CDR3 region: CASRGGSYEQYF. The CDR3 nucleotides read TGTGCCAGCAGGGGGGGCTCCTACGAGCAGTACTTC.

This clone was recorded once. The chain joins TRBV18 to TRBJ1-1; D unresolved. CDR3 length: 12 amino acids. Trimming removed 4 bases from V and 1 base from J, with 4 bases in between. Germline assignment: CDR1 KGHSH and CDR2 LQKENI. The CDR3 spells CASSQRNTEAFF. The DNA of the CDR3 is TGTGCCAGCTCACAGAGGAACACTGAAGCTTTCTTT.

The V gene is TRBV11-1, the J gene TRBJ2-1; D gene unclear. Trimming took 2 bases from V and 0 from J, leaving 8 bases between them. Germline lookup yields CDR1 SGHAT and CDR2 FQDESV (reference sequence). The CDR3 has 15 amino acids. This CDR3 reads CASSLRLSSYNEQFF. The CDR3 coding sequence is TGTGCCAGCAGCTTACGACTTAGCTCCTACAATGAGCAGTTCTTC.

This clone was observed a few times. The gene calls are TRBV13 and TRBJ2-2, with 10 bases identical to TRBD2. CDR3 length equals 19 residues. Germline V CDR1 and CDR2: PRHDT, FYEKMQ (reference sequence). The trim removed 4 bases at V and 3 bases at J, leaving 14 bases unmatched. The CDR3 nucleotides read TGTGCCAGCAGCTCGCAATACCTAGCTAGCGGGAGAGACACCGGGGAGCTGTTTTTT. Its protein is CASSSQYLASGRDTGELFF.

The rearrangement uses TRBV7-2 and TRBJ2-7; 9 nucleotides agree with TRBD1. V lost 7 bases and J lost 5; bases outside the gene matches: 18. Germline CDR1 and CDR2: SGHTA and FQGNSA. The CDR3 is 17 amino acids. The CDR3 loop is CASNTPEGTGIRNEQYF. The CDR3 DNA reads as TGTGCCAGCAACACTCCGGAGGGGACAGGGATACGAAACGAGCAGTACTTC. The full variable domain, with the rest looked up from reference TRBV7-2 and TRBJ2-7, is GAGVSQSPSNKVTEKGKDVELRCDPISGHTALYWYRQSLGQGLEFLIYFQGNSAPDKSGLPSDRFSAERTGGSVSTLTIQRTQQEDSAVYLCASNTPEGTGIRNEQYFGPGTRLTVT.

The chain couples TRBV7-2 to TRBJ2-1; D is undetermined. This CDR3 has 16 amino acids. The V and J ends lost 2 bases and 5 bases respectively, with 16 bases between them. Germline V lookup: CDR1 SGHTA, CDR2 FQGNSA. In nucleotides, the CDR3 is TGTGCCAGCAGCTTATACGGCGGAAGCATCGACAATGAGCAGTTCTTC. This codes for CASSLYGGSIDNEQFF.

J is TRBJ2-7 and V is TRBV6-6; D ambiguous. The CDR3 is 12 residues long. Germline CDR1 reads MNHNY; CDR2 reads SVGAGI (reference sequence). The germline V and J ends were trimmed by 5 bases and 2 bases, with 7 bases remaining between them. The CDR3 here is CASSPKPYEQYF. CDR3 nucleotides: TGTGCCAGCAGTCCAAAGCCCTACGAGCAGTACTTC.

The chain has TRBV6-5 and TRBJ2-1; 8 bases map to TRBD2. The V gene's germline CDR1 is MNHEY and CDR2 SVGAGI. The CDR3 runs to 14 residues. Trimming cost V 6 bases and J 4 bases; bases outside gene matches: 5. The CDR3 protein is CASRLSGVYNEQFF. The CDR3 DNA is TGTGCCAGCAGACTTAGCGGGGTATACAATGAGCAGTTCTTC.

The chain couples TRBV6-2 or TRBV6-3 to TRBJ1-2, with D possibly being TRBD1 (6 bases). With 6 bases removed from V and 3 bases from J, the gap between germline ends came to 20 bases. Looked up from germline, CDR1 is MNHEY and CDR2 is SVGEGT. CDR3 length equals 16 residues. CDR3 in DNA: TGTGCCAGCAGCACCTCTCGGGGGGGCAACTACTATGGCTACACCTTC. Translating gives CASSTSRGGNYYGYTF.

The genes are TRBV6-5 and TRBJ1-2, with 8 bases fitting TRBD1. The CDR3 is 15 amino acids. CDR1 and CDR2 (germline): MNHEY, SVGAGI. The junction had 6 bases not matched to a gene; V was cut back by 4 bases and J by 2 bases. This chain's CDR3 is CASSSGGFTNYGYTF. CDR3 nucleotides: TGTGCCAGCAGTTCAGGGGGCTTTACCAACTATGGCTACACCTTC.

V usage is TRBV4-2 and J usage is TRBJ1-5; TRBD1 matches 10 bases. Germline CDR1 LGHNA, CDR2 YNFKEQ. Losses at the gene ends were 5 bases for V and 6 bases for J; bases not matched to a gene: 7. The CDR3 extends over 15 amino acids. The CDR3 loop is CASSERTGGGQPQHF. The CDR3 DNA reads as TGTGCCAGCAGCGAAAGGACAGGGGGAGGTCAGCCCCAGCATTTT.

J is TRBJ2-7 and V is TRBV2, with a possible D match to TRBD1 (5 bases). Germline assignment: CDR1 SNHLY and CDR2 FYNNEI. V was cut by 4 bases and J by 6 bases, with 13 bases left in between. The CDR3 is 13 residues long. The DNA of the CDR3 is TGTGCCAGCAGTGGACCCGAAAGGGGCGAGCAGTACTTC. This codes for CASSGPERGEQYF.

This chain uses TRBV20-1 with TRBJ1-2; D is perhaps TRBD1 (5 bases). The V end was cut by 3 bases, the J end by 2 bases, with 7 bases between. The CDR3 runs 12 residues. Germline lookup yields CDR1 DFQATT and CDR2 SNEGSKA (reference sequence). In DNA form, the CDR3 reads TGCAGTGCTAGTTCAGGGAACTATGGCTACACCTTC. This codes for CSASSGNYGYTF.

This chain connects TRBV7-2 to TRBJ2-1; no clear D. Trimming left V 0 bases short and J 5 bases short, with 14 bases between. Germline V CDR1 and CDR2: SGHTA, FQGNSA. The CDR3 consists of 16 residues. The CDR3 spells CASSLAVYLLNNEQFF. The CDR3 region has the DNA TGTGCCAGCAGCTTAGCGGTCTACCTACTTAACAATGAGCAGTTCTTC.

A few counts support this clone. This chain links TRBV7-6 with TRBJ2-2; the D gene is possibly TRBD2 (7 bases). The germline V gene has CDR1 SGHVS and CDR2 FNYEAQ. V lost 3 bases and J lost 4, with 15 bases in between. The CDR3 consists of 16 residues. DNA for the CDR3: TGTGCCAGCAGCTTCCCGGGGAGGGGGAGCACCGGGGAGCTGTTTTTT. Protein: CASSFPGRGSTGELFF.

CDR3 in DNA: TGTGCCAGCAGTCCACGGACTAGCGGGAGATCCGGGCAGTTCTTC. Protein product: CASSPRTSGRSGQFF. The V call is TRBV27, the J call TRBJ2-1, with 13 bases fitting TRBD2. Per germline, CDR1 MNHEY and CDR2 SMNVEV (reference sequence). V gave up 5 bases and J gave up 12 bases; unmatched junction bases: 10. The CDR3 spans 15 residues.

This clone has a handful of counts. The rearrangement uses TRBV7-8 and TRBJ1-3; D gene uncertain. V was clipped by 7 bases and J by 4 bases, with 14 bases between them. The CDR3 has 14 amino acids. Germline-derived CDR1 and CDR2 are SGHVS and FQNEAQ. CDR3: CASTPTRSGNTIYF. CDR3 sequence (DNA): TGTGCCAGCACCCCGACAAGGTCAGGAAACACCATATATTTT.

The rearrangement uses TRBV7-3 and TRBJ2-1; 12 nucleotides agree with TRBD2. This CDR3 has 16 residues. Germline CDR1 SGHTA, CDR2 FQGTGA. Trimming removed 8 bases from V and 0 bases from J; junction bases left unmatched: 5. CDR3 in amino acids: CASGLAGGSSYNEQFF. The CDR3 bases are TGTGCCAGCGGGCTAGCGGGAGGGAGCTCCTACAATGAGCAGTTCTTC.